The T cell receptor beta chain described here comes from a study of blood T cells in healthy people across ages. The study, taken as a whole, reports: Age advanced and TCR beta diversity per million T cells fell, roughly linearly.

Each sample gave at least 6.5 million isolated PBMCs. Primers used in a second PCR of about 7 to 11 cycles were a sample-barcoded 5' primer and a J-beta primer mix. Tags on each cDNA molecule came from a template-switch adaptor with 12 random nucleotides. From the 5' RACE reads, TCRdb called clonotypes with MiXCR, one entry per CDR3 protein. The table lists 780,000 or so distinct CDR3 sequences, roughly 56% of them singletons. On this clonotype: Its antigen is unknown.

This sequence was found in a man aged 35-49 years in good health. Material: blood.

CDR3 in amino acids: CASSPDVFTSGRAYNEQFF. The CDR3 DNA follows: TGTGCCAGCAGCCCCGATGTATTCACTAGCGGGAGGGCCTACAATGAGCAGTTCTTC. The rearrangement uses TRBV5-5 and TRBJ2-1; 13 positions match TRBD2. After removal of 4 bases from V and 2 bases from J, the junction contained 12 bases not matched to a gene. This CDR3 has 19 residues. Germline CDR1 reads SGHKS; CDR2 reads YYEKEE (reference sequence).